The next 8 T cell receptor beta chains were all read from a single sample in a study of blood T cell repertoires in COVID-19. Assay: immunoSEQ multiplex PCR; the TCRdb copy retains only in-frame clones and omits some. Seen here are roughly 69,000 clones, under 80% observed once, and the top ten hold around 5.3%. Specimen: peripheral blood. These receptors all come from a human donor in a cohort sampled during active COVID-19.

In its sample, this clone was seen a few times. V usage is TRBV6-2 or TRBV6-3 and J usage is TRBJ2-3, with 9 bases fitting TRBD2. The trim removed 4 bases at V and 1 base at J, leaving 15 bases unmatched. The CDR3 runs to 19 residues. CDR1 and CDR2 from the germline V gene are MNHEY and SVGEGT. The CDR3 coding sequence is TGTGCCAGCAGTTTTCCAGGAGCGGGGGGCACTATGGGCACAGATACGCAGTATTTT. Its protein product is CASSFPGAGGTMGTDTQYF.

The V and J genes are TRBV7-6 and TRBJ2-7; perhaps TRBD2 as D (5 bases). Germline values: CDR1 SGHVS, CDR2 FNYEAQ. The CDR3 sequence is 15 residues long. Trimming took off 5 bases at V and 2 bases at J, with 16 bases between the two ends. The chain's CDR3 is CASSPSAGPPYEQYF. Here the CDR3 DNA reads TGTGCCAGCAGCCCCTCGGCGGGTCCCCCCTACGAGCAGTACTTC.

The chain uses TRBV6-6 and TRBJ1-6; 9 bases align to TRBD1. The CDR3 has 15 residues. Per the germline V gene, CDR1 is MNHNY and CDR2 is SVGAGI (reference sequence). J gave up 6 bases and V 2 bases, and 2 bases lay outside the gene matches. This CDR3 is CASSYPGQGNSPLHF. The DNA for the CDR3 is TGTGCCAGCAGTTACCCGGGACAGGGTAATTCACCCCTCCACTTT.

This clone was counted a single time. The gene calls are TRBV28 and TRBJ2-7; possibly TRBD1 for D (5 bases). With 6 bases removed from V and 3 bases from J, the gap between germline ends came to 15 bases. Germline lookup yields CDR1 MDHEN and CDR2 SYDVKM. This CDR3 comprises 14 residues. The CDR3 here is CASSYLSTDYEQYF. The CDR3, as DNA: TGTGCCAGCAGCTACTTATCGACAGACTACGAGCAGTACTTC.

The chain carries TRBV5-1 and TRBJ2-5, with 8 bases that match TRBD2. After removal of 1 base from V and 1 base from J, the junction contained 3 bases not matched to a gene. Germline V gene sequence: CDR1 SGHRS, CDR2 YFSETQ. This CDR3 contains 15 residues. In nucleotides, the CDR3 is TGCGCCAGCAGCTTGCTTAGCGGGGTCCAAGAGACCCAGTACTTC. Translating it yields CASSLLSGVQETQYF.

The chain combines TRBV5-1 with TRBJ2-6; TRBD2 matches at 14 bases. Germline lookup yields CDR1 SGHRS and CDR2 YFSETQ. CDR3 length: 18 residues. The ends lost 4 bases at V and 3 bases at J; junction bases unmatched: 6. CDR3 protein: CASSQTSGGAFGANVLTF. The DNA for the CDR3 is TGCGCCAGCAGCCAGACTAGCGGGGGGGCCTTTGGGGCCAACGTCCTGACTTTC.

The chain carries TRBV18 and TRBJ2-5, with a tentative D call TRBD2 (6 bases). This CDR3 region has 16 residues. Germline V CDR1 and CDR2: KGHSH, LQKENI. Deletions cut 1 base from V and 3 bases from J, with 15 bases between. CDR3 in amino acids: CASSPLLAGGEETQYF. The CDR3 region has the DNA TGTGCCAGCTCACCACTGCTTGCAGGAGGGGAAGAGACCCAGTACTTC.

The V gene is TRBV2, the J gene TRBJ2-5; possible D gene TRBD1, 6 bases. Per the germline V gene, CDR1 is SNHLY and CDR2 is FYNNEI. CDR3 size: 13 residues. Between the trimmed V and J ends, which lost 6 bases and 3 bases, there was a span of 11 bases. Here the CDR3 reads CASSPDSEETQYF. As DNA, the CDR3 is TGTGCCAGCAGCCCGGACAGCGAAGAGACCCAGTACTTC.